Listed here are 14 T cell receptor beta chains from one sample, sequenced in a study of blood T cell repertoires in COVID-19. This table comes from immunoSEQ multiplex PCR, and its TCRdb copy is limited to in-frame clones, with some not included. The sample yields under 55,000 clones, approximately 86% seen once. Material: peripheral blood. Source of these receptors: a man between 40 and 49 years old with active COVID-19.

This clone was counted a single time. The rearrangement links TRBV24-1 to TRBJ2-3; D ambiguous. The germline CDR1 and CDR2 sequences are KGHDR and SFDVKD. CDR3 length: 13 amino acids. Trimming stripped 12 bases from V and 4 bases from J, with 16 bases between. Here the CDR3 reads CAHPGATSDTQYF. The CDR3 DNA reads TGTGCCCACCCCGGCGCGACTTCAGATACGCAGTATTTT.

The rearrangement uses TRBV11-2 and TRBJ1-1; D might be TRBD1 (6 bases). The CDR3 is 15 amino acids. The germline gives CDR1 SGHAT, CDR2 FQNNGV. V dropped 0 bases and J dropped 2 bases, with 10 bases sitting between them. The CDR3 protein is CASSLEGTRNTEAFF. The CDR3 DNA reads TGTGCCAGCAGCTTAGAAGGGACACGCAACACTGAAGCTTTCTTT.

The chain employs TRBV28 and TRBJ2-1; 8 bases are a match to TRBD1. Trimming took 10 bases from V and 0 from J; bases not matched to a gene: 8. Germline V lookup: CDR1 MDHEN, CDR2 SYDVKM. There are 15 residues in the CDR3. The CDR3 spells CATEQGVYSYNEQFF. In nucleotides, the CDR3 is TGTGCCACCGAACAGGGGGTGTACTCCTACAATGAGCAGTTCTTC.

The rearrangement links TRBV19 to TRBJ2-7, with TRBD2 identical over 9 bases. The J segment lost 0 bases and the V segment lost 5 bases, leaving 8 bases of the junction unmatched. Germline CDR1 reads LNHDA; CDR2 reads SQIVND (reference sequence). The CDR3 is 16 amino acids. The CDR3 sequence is CASSLGLARASYEQYF. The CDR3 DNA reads TGTGCCAGTAGTTTGGGACTAGCACGAGCCTCCTACGAGCAGTACTTC. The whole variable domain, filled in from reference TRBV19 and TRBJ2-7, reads DGGITQSPKYLFRKEGQNVTLSCEQNLNHDAMYWYRQDPGQGLRLIYYSQIVNDFQKGDIAEGYSVSREKKESFPLTVTSAQKNPTAFYLCASSLGLARASYEQYFGPGTRLTVT.

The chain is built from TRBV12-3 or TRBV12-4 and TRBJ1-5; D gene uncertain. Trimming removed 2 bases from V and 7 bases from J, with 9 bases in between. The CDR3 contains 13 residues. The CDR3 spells CASSLNEGQPQHF. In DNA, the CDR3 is TGTGCCAGCAGTTTAAATGAGGGACAGCCCCAGCATTTT.

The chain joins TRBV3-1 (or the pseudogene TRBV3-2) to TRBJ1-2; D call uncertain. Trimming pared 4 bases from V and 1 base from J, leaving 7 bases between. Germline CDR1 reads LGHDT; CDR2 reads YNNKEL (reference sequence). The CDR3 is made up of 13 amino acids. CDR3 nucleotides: TGTGCCAGCAGCCCCGCCAGTAACTATGGCTACACCTTC. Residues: CASSPASNYGYTF.

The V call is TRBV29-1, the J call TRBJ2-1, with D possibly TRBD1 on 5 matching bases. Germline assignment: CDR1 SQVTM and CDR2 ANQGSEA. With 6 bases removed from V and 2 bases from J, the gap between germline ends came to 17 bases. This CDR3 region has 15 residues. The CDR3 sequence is CSVYPGPRAYNEQFF. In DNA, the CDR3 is TGCAGCGTCTATCCAGGCCCCAGGGCCTACAATGAGCAGTTCTTC.

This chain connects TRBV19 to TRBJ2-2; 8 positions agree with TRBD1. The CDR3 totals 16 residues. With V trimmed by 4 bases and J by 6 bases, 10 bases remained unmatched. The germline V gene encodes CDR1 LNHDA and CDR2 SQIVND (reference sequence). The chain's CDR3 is CASSTPGGGYPGELFF. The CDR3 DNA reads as TGTGCCAGTAGTACCCCAGGGGGCGGGTATCCCGGGGAGCTGTTTTTT.

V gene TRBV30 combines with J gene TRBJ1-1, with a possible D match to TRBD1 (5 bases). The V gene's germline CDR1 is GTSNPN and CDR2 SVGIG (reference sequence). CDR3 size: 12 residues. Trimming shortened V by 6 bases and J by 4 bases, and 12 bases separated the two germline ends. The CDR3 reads CACGGFGTEAFF. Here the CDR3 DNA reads TGTGCCTGCGGGGGGTTTGGCACTGAAGCTTTCTTT.

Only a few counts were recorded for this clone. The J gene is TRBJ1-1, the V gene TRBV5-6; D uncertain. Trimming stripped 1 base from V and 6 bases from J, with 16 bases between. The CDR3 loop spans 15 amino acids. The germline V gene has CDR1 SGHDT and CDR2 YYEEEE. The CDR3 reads CASSLTDRQSPEAFF. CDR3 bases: TGTGCCAGCAGCTTGACTGACCGACAAAGCCCTGAAGCTTTCTTT.

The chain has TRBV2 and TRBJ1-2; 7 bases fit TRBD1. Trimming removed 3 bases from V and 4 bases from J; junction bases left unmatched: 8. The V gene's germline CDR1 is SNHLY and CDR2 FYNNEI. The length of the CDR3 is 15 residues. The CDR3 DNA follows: TGTGCCAGCAGTGACTCAATGACAGGGATCTATGGCTACACCTTC. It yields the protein CASSDSMTGIYGYTF.

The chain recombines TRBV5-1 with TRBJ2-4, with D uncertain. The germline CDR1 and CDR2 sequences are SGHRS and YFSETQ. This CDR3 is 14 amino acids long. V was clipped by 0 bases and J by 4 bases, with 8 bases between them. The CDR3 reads CASSLDAGKNIQYF. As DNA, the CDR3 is TGCGCCAGCAGCTTGGATGCAGGAAAAAACATTCAGTACTTC.

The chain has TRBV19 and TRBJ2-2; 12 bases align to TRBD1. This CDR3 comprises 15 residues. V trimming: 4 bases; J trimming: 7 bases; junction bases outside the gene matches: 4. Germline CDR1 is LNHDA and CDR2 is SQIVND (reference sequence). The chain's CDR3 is CASSRDRGQNGELFF. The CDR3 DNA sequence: TGTGCCAGTAGTAGGGACAGGGGGCAAAACGGGGAGCTGTTTTTT.

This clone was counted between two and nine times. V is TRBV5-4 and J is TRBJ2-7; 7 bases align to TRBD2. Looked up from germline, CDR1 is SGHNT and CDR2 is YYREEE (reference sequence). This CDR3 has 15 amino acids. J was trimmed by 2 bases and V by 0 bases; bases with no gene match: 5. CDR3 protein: CASSLETSEPYEQYF. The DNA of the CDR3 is TGTGCCAGCAGCTTGGAAACTAGCGAGCCCTACGAGCAGTACTTC.